What follows are 8 T cell receptor beta chains derived from one specimen sequenced in a study of T cells in Graves' hyperthyroidism and ophthalmopathy (dated by TCRdb to the late 2010s). Libraries were constructed by multiplex PCR. Sequencing relied on an Illumina HiSeq 2000. TCR beta CDR3 regions were amplified from RNA transcripts. The first round of RT-PCR for the TCR CDR3 was performed with the HTBI primer set and the Qiagen OneStep RT-PCR kit. TCRdb redid the processing of the public reads, applying fastp at Q25 and MiXCR, and retained in-frame beta chains. Duplicate CDR3 protein sequences are folded into a single record with the most common DNA and genes. For this sample there are 500,000 to 800,000 distinct CDR3 sequences; about 14% appear just once. The top ten clonotypes cover approximately 13% of the sample. Input material: blood. Source of these receptors: a woman between 50 and 59 years old with Graves' ophthalmopathy.

There are many counts of this clonotype. The V and J genes are TRBV12-3 or TRBV12-4 and TRBJ1-2; 8 bases match TRBD1. J gave up 5 bases and V 5 bases, and 4 bases lay outside the gene matches. The CDR3 totals 13 residues. CDR3 coding DNA: TGTGCCAGCAGTAAGACAGGGGATTATGGCTACACCTTC. Protein product: CASSKTGDYGYTF.

The CDR3 region is CASCSTVRETQYF. The CDR3 bases are TGTGCCAGCTGTTCGACAGTCCGAGAGACCCAGTACTTC. V and J are TRBV7-9 and TRBJ2-5, with a possible D match to TRBD1 (5 bases). V lost 8 bases and J lost 4, with 14 bases in between. Looked up from germline, CDR1 is SEHNR and CDR2 is FQNEAQ (reference sequence). This CDR3 comprises 13 residues.

The V and J genes are TRBV2 and TRBJ2-1; possibly TRBD2 for D (6 bases). Trimming removed 8 bases from V and 5 bases from J, with 10 bases in between. The CDR3 has 12 amino acids. In germline, CDR1 is SNHLY, CDR2 FYNNEI. CDR3: CASFGGNNEQFF. The DNA for the CDR3 is TGTGCCAGCTTTGGCGGGAACAATGAGCAGTTCTTC.

Ten or more counts support this clonotype. The gene calls are TRBV28 and TRBJ2-1; D possibly corresponds to TRBD2 (5 bases). Germline assignment: CDR1 MDHEN and CDR2 SYDVKM. The CDR3 has 13 amino acids. Trimming removed 3 bases from V and 4 bases from J, with 7 bases in between. CDR3 residues: CASSFRGYNEQFF. The CDR3 DNA reads TGTGCCAGCAGTTTTAGAGGGTACAATGAGCAGTTCTTC.

This clonotype was seen only a few times. The chain joins TRBV7-3 to TRBJ2-5; D gene unclear. Trimming took 2 bases from V and 7 from J, leaving 11 bases between them. This CDR3 has 13 residues. Per the germline V gene, CDR1 is SGHTA and CDR2 is FQGTGA. This chain's CDR3 is CASSLGVLGTQYF. CDR3 nucleotide sequence: TGTGCCAGCAGCTTAGGGGTTTTGGGGACCCAGTACTTC.

This clonotype was seen ten or more times. The chain has TRBV2 and TRBJ2-7, with TRBD1 identical over 8 bases. CDR3 size: 14 residues. Trimming at V came to 6 bases and at J to 6 bases, leaving 10 bases not matched to a gene. Germline V gene lookup returns CDR1 SNHLY and CDR2 FYNNEI. The CDR3 is CASRMDRAVIEQYF. The CDR3 DNA follows: TGTGCCAGCAGGATGGACAGGGCCGTTATCGAGCAGTACTTC.

Many counts were recorded for this clonotype. The chain employs TRBV5-1 and TRBJ2-3; 9 positions agree with TRBD2. V trimming: 1 base; J trimming: 3 bases; junction bases outside the gene matches: 6. This CDR3 region has 16 residues. Germline CDR1 SGHRS, CDR2 YFSETQ. CDR3 amino acids: CASSLLASGTTDTQYF. For the CDR3, the DNA is TGCGCCAGCAGCTTGCTAGCTAGCGGGACGACAGATACGCAGTATTTT.

This clonotype was detected ten times or more. The chain is built from TRBV20-1 and TRBJ2-7; D possibly matches TRBD1 or TRBD2 (6 bases each). Trimming removed 3 bases from V and 5 bases from J, with 17 bases in between. The CDR3 extends over 14 amino acids. Germline V gene lookup returns CDR1 DFQATT and CDR2 SNEGSKA (reference sequence). In DNA, the CDR3 is TGCAGTGCTAGCGACAGGATGTGGGGGGACGAGCAGTACTTC. This sequence encodes CSASDRMWGDEQYF.